This TCR beta chain came from a study of T cell responses to AZD1222 COVID-19 vaccine listed by TCRdb under 2021. As for the study more broadly: AZD1222 recipients with second doses at about 4 weeks or about 12 weeks were pooled, because spike-specific TCR depth and breadth did not differ between schedules. Trial participants were enrolled into age subgroups of 18-55, 56-69 and 70-plus years, which contained roughly 140, 27 and 60 TCR-sequenced participants, respectively. A total of 230 or so trial participants underwent TCR sequencing, of whom some 210 received two doses of AZD1222 and about 25 received two doses of the MenACWY control vaccine. Paper-wide results and their limitations: Reportedly, close to half of the unique spike-specific TCRs recognized epitopes lying outside the regions that are mutated in the B.1.351 and B.1.1.7 variants. In the small 56-69-year group, the increase in depth fell short of significance, most likely because of low power. The vaccine-associated CD4 TCRs covered the entire spike protein, and the dominant responses fell in regions 160-218 and 743-854. Because no day 14 peak-response samples were available, repertoires were characterized only after the peak T cell response. Participants were mostly white British, with more females than males. The authors suggested clonal diversity may have been underestimated. After two AZD1222 doses, both the breadth and the depth of spike-specific TCRs were significantly higher than at day 0 and than in MenACWY recipients. Conclusions about previously exposed vaccinees are limited, since just five to seven AZD1222 recipients were seropositive for SARS-CoV-2 at baseline.

Including cysteine and phenylalanine, the CDR3 has 13 amino acids. CDR3 DNA only is kept here, 39 bases in frame from base 1. The trim is 7 bases for V and 0 bases for J, with a gap of 9 bases between the germline ends. The CDR1 and CDR2 encoded by the germline V gene (reference sequence) are LNHDA and SQIVND. Remarks on this clone: It has no known antigen specificity. Base qualities are not at hand, and no much larger clone is one base apart.

The time point label on this specimen signifies: baseline before first vaccination. The vaccinee samples were drawn from two UK trials, COV001 and COV002, one of which was a single-blind randomized controlled phase 2/3 trial testing AZD1222 (ChAdOx1 nCoV-19) in healthy adults. For TCRbeta chain sequencing, PBMC samples from trial participants were taken at day 0 and at day 28 after the second dose. The CDR3 regions of human TCRbeta chains were subjected to immunosequencing. In the paper's pipeline: TCRs in the repertoires were matched against a reference library of SARS-CoV-2-specific TCRs that had been generated with the MIRA antigen-specificity platform. Breadth was defined as the fraction of unique TCRs that were SARS-CoV-2-associated, and depth was defined as the fraction of total T cells that were SARS-CoV-2-associated. Using the MIRA data, each spike-specific TCR was assigned both to the spike region to which the TCR was reactive and to a CD4 or CD8 class. Log10-transformed breadth and depth values were compared by one-way ANOVA with Sidak's multiple comparisons tests. Here the immuneACCESS table is served through TCRdb, limited to in-frame sequences with V and J called. Missing clones are a known gap in these copies; in checked studies unresolved V genes cover under half, and the rest lacks a known reason. V and J calls and clone size are those listed in that table; D and trimming were worked out from the DNA. This sample lists fewer than 150,000 clones; roughly 93% were detected once. The ten top clones hold approximately 3.1% of the sample.

The sample in question was peripheral blood, obtained on day 0 of AZD1222 vaccination. The V and J segments used are TRBV19 and TRBJ1-1; no D gene call is confident. The origin of this receptor is an adult in good health. Read as DNA, the sequence is TGTGCCAGTATAGAACGGTTGAACACTGAAGCTTTCTTT. This codes for CASIERLNTEAFF.